This TCR beta chain was profiled in a study of T cell repertoires in cytomegalovirus infection. The wider study: Public TCR beta signatures marked donors with CMV infection and the matching HLA.

Findings and limits, study-wide: The cumulative frequency of public TCR beta families distinguished individuals who carried CMV together with the relevant HLA. Predominance within the ex vivo response was attributable to HLA-C-restricted CMV-specific TCR beta clonotypes.

The CDR3 is 11 amino acids. V lost 3 bases and J lost 7, with 6 bases in between. This clonotype was picked up many times. What it recognizes is unknown. TCRdb reprocessed the reads via MiXCR and lists one record per CDR3 protein. The data hold approximately 400,000 distinct CDR3 sequences, with approximately 33% observed a single time. Material for sequencing was PBMCs. The receptor was isolated from a human donor in good health (CMV status not recorded). Some clones in this sample may be carry-over from other donors' samples. The chain couples TRBV12-3 or TRBV12-4 to TRBJ1-1, with D uncertain. The CDR3 reads CASSFGVEAFF. CDR3 coding DNA: TGTGCCAGCAGTTTTGGCGTTGAAGCTTTCTTT.